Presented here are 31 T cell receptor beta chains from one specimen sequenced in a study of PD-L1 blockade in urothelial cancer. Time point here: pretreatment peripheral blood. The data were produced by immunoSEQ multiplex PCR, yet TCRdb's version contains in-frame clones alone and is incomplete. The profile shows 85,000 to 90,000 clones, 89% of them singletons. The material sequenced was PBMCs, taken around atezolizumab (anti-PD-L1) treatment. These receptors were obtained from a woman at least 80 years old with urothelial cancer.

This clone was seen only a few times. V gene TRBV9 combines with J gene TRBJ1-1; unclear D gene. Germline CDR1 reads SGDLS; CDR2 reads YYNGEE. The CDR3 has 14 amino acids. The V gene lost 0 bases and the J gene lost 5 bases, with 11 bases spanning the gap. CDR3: CASSVGWRETEAFF. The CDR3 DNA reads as TGTGCCAGCAGCGTAGGATGGAGGGAAACTGAAGCTTTCTTT.

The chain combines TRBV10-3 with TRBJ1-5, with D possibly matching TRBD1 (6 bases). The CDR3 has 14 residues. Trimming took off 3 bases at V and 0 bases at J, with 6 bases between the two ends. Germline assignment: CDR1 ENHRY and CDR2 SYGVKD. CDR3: CAISEQGSNQPQHF. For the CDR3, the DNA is TGTGCCATCAGTGAACAGGGTAGCAATCAGCCCCAGCATTTT.

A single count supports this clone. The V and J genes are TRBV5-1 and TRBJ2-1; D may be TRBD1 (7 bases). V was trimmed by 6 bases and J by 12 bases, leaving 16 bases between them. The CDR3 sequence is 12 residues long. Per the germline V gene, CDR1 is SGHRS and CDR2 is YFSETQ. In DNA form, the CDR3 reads TGCGCCAGCAATGGCGGGGACAGTGGGCAGTTCTTC. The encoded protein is CASNGGDSGQFF.

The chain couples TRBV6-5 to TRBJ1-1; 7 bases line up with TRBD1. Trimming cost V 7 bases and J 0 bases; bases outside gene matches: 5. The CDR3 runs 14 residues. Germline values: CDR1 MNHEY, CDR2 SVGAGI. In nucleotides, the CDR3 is TGTGCCAGCAACCTCGACAGGGTGAACACTGAAGCTTTCTTT. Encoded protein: CASNLDRVNTEAFF.

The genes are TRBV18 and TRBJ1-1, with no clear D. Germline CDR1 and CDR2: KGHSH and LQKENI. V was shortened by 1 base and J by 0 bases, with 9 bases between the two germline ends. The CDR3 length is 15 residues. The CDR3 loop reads CASSPLAELNTEAFF. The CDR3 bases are TGTGCCAGCTCACCACTTGCGGAGCTGAACACTGAAGCTTTCTTT.

The CDR3, as DNA: TGCGCCAGCAGGGCAGGGATAAGCACCGGGGAGCTGTTTTTT. This codes for CASRAGISTGELFF. The rearrangement links TRBV10-2 to TRBJ2-2; perhaps TRBD1 as D (5 bases). The V gene's germline CDR1 is WSHSY and CDR2 SAAADI. V was trimmed by 6 bases and J by 4 bases, leaving 12 bases between them. CDR3 size: 14 residues.

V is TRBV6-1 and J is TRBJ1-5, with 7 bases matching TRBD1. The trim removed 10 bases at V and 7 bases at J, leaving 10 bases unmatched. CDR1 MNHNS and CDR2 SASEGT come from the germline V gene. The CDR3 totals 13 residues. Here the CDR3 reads CATSTGSVQPQHF. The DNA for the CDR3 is TGTGCCACCTCGACAGGGTCGGTCCAGCCCCAGCATTTT.

The CDR3 nucleotides are TGTGCCAGCGGCGGAGGGGATCAGCCCCAGCATTTT. It is translated as CASGGGDQPQHF. The J gene is TRBJ1-5, the V gene TRBV28; possible D gene TRBD1, 5 bases. Trimming took 8 bases from V and 5 from J, leaving 10 bases between them. The germline V gene has CDR1 MDHEN and CDR2 SYDVKM. This CDR3 contains 12 residues.

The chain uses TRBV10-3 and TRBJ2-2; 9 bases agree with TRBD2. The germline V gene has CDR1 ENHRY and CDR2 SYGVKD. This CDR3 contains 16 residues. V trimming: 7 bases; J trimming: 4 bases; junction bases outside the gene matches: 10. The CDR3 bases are TGTGCCATCACCCTCCCCGTAGCGGGAGCCACCGGGGAGCTGTTTTTT. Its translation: CAITLPVAGATGELFF.

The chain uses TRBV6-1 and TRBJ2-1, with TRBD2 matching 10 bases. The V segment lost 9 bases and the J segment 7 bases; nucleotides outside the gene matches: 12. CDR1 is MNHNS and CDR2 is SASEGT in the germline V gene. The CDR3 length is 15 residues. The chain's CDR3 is CASIYLAGGSNEQFF. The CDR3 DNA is TGTGCCAGTATATATTTAGCGGGAGGTTCGAATGAGCAGTTCTTC.

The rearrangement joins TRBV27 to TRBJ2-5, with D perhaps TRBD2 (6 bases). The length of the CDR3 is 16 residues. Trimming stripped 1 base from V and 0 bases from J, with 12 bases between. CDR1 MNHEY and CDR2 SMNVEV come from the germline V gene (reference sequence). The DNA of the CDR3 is TGTGCCAGCAGTTTATTTGGGGGAGGCCACCAAGAGACCCAGTACTTC. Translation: CASSLFGGGHQETQYF.

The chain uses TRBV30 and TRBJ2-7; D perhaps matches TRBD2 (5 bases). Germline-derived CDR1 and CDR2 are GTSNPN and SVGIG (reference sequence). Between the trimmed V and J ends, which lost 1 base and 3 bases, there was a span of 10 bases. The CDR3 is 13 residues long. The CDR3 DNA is TGTGCCTGGAGTGCCGGGATACGCTACGAGCAGTACTTC. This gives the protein CAWSAGIRYEQYF.

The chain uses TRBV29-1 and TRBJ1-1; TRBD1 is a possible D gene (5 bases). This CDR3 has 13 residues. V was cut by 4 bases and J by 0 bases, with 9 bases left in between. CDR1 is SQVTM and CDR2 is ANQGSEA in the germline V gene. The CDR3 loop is CSVALRVNTEAFF. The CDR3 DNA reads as TGCAGCGTTGCACTCAGGGTGAACACTGAAGCTTTCTTT.

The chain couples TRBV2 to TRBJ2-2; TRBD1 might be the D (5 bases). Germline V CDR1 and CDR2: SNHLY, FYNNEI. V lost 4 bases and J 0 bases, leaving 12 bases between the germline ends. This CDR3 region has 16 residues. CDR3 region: CASSVDSLSNTGELFF. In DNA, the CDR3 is TGTGCCAGCAGTGTCGACAGTCTCTCGAACACCGGGGAGCTGTTTTTT.

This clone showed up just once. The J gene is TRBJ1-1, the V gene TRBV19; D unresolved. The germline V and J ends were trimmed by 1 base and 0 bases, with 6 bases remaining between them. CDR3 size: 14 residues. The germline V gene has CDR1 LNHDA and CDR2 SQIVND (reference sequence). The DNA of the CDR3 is TGTGCCAGTAGTATAGGACACCTGAACACTGAAGCTTTCTTT. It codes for CASSIGHLNTEAFF.

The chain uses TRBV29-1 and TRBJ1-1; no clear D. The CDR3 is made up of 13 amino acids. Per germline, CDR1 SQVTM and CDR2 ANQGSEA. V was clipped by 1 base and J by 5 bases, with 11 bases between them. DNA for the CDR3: TGCAGCGTTGAAGGCGGGTCGGGGACTGAAGCTTTCTTT. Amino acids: CSVEGGSGTEAFF.

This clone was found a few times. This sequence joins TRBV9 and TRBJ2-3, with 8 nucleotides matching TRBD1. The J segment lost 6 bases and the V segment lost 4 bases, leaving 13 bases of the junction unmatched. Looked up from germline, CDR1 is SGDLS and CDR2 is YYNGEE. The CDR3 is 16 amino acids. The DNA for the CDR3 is TGTGCCAGCAGCCCACGGGACAGGCATTCTCCCGATACGCAGTATTTT. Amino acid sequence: CASSPRDRHSPDTQYF.

The CDR3 DNA follows: TGTGCCAGCAGCCCCGGAGTAACGTTCGATCAAGAGACCCAGTACTTC. Translated: CASSPGVTFDQETQYF. The V gene is TRBV5-5, the J gene TRBJ2-5; no definite D call. Germline assignment: CDR1 SGHKS and CDR2 YYEKEE (reference sequence). This CDR3 is 16 amino acids long. V lost 4 bases and J lost 2, with 18 bases in between.

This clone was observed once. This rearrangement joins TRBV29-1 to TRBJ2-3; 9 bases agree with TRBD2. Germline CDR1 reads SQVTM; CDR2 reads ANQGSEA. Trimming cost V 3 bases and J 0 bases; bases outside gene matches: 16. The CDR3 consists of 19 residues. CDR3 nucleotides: TGCAGCGTTGAGATCAGGACAGGACTAGCGAGGCTCAGCACAGATACGCAGTATTTT. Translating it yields CSVEIRTGLARLSTDTQYF.

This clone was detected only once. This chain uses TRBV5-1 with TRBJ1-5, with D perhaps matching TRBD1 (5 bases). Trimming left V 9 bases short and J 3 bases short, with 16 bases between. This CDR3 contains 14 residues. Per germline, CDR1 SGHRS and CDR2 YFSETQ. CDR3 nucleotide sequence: TGCGCCATCAGGGTGGCTTCGATCAATCAGCCCCAGCATTTT. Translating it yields CAIRVASINQPQHF. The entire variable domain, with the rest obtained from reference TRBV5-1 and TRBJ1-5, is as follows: KAGVTQTPRYLIKTRGQQVTLSCSPISGHRSVSWYQQTPGQGLQFLFEYFSETQRNKGNFPGRFSGRQFSNSRSEMNVSTLELGDSALYLCAIRVASINQPQHFGDGTRLSIL.

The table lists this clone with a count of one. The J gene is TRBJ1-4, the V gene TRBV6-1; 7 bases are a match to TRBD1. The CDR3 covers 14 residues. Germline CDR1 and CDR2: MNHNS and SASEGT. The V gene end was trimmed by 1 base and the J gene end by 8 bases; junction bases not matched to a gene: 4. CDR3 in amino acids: CASSEGTGSEKLFF. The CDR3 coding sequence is TGTGCCAGCAGTGAAGGGACAGGCAGCGAAAAACTGTTTTTT.

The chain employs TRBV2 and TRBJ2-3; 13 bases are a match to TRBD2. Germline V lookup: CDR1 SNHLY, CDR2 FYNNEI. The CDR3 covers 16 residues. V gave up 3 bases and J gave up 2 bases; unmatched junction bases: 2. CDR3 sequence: CASSEGTSGITDTQYF. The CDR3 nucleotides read TGTGCCAGCAGTGAGGGGACTAGCGGGATCACAGATACGCAGTATTTT.

The CDR3 reads CSVEQQQETQYF. The CDR3 nucleotides are TGCAGCGTTGAACAACAGCAAGAGACCCAGTACTTC. The gene calls are TRBV29-1 and TRBJ2-5; no clear D. In germline, CDR1 is SQVTM, CDR2 ANQGSEA. Trimming pared 2 bases from V and 2 bases from J, leaving 6 bases between. The CDR3 is made up of 12 amino acids.

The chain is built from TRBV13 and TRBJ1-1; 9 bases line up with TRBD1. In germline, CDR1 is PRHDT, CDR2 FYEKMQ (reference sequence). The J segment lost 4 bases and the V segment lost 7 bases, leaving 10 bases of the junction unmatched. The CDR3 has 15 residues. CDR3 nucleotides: TGTGCCAGCAATGTAAACAGGGGGCTCAGCACTGAAGCTTTCTTT. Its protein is CASNVNRGLSTEAFF. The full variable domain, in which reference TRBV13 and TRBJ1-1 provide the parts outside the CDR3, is AAGVIQSPRHLIKEKRETATLKCYPIPRHDTVYWYQQGPGQDPQFLISFYEKMQSDKGSIPDRFSAQQFSDYHSELNMSSLELGDSALYFCASNVNRGLSTEAFFGQGTRLTVV.

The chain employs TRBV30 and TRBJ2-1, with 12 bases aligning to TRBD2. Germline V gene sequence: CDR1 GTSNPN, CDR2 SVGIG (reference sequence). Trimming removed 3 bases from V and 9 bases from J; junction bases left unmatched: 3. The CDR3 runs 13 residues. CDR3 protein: CAWRLAGGSEQFF. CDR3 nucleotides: TGTGCCTGGAGACTAGCGGGAGGTAGTGAGCAGTTCTTC.

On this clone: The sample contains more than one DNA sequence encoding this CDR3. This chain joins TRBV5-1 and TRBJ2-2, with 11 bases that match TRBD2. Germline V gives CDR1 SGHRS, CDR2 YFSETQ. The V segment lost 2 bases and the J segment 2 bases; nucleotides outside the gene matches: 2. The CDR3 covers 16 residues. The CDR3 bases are TGCGCCAGCAGCTTCGGGACTAGCGGAAACACCGGGGAGCTGTTTTTT. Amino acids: CASSFGTSGNTGELFF.

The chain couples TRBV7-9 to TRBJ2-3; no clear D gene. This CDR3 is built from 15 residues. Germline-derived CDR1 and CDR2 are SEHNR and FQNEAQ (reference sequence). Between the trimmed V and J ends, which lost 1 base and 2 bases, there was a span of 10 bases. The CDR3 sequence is CASSLGGNPTDTQYF. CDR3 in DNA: TGTGCCAGCAGCTTAGGCGGAAATCCCACAGATACGCAGTATTTT.

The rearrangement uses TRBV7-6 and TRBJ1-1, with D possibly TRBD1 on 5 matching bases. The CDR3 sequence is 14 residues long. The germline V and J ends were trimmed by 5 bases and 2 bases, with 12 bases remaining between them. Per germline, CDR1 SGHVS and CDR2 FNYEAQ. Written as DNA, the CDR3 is TGTGCCAGCAGCCCAGGGAATAGTAACACTGAAGCTTTCTTT. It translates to CASSPGNSNTEAFF.

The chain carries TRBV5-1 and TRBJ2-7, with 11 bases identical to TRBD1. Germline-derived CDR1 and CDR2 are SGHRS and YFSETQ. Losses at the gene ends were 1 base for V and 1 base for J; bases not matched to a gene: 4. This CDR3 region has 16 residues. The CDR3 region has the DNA TGCGCCAGCAGCTTGCGCTGGGACAGGGGGTCCTACGAGCAGTACTTC. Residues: CASSLRWDRGSYEQYF.

In DNA form, the CDR3 reads TGTGCCAGCAGCGAACAGGGCTCTGGAAACACCATATATTTT. Residues: CASSEQGSGNTIYF. The chain couples TRBV9 to TRBJ1-3; TRBD1 might be the D (6 bases). This CDR3 has 14 residues. V lost 3 bases and J lost 0, with 7 bases in between. Per germline, CDR1 SGDLS and CDR2 YYNGEE. Complete variable domain (other parts from reference TRBV9 and TRBJ1-3): DSGVTQTPKHLITATGQRVTLRCSPRSGDLSVYWYQQSLDQGLQFLIQYYNGEERAKGNILERFSAQQFPDLHSELNLSSLELGDSALYFCASSEQGSGNTIYFGEGSWLTVV.

In nucleotides, the CDR3 is TGTGCCAGCAACACGGGGGTTGACACTGAAGCTTTCTTT. This codes for CASNTGVDTEAFF. The J gene is TRBJ1-1, the V gene TRBV9; a possible D gene is TRBD1 (5 bases). Trimming took 6 bases from V and 3 from J, leaving 12 bases between them. The CDR3 spans 13 residues. Germline V gene lookup returns CDR1 SGDLS and CDR2 YYNGEE.